These 20 T cell receptor beta chains were sequenced from one sample in a study of blood T cell repertoires in COVID-19. Here immunoSEQ multiplex PCR was the method, and the copy in TCRdb shows in-frame clones only, minus some. The data contain about 99,000 clones, roughly 82% of them singletons. Input material: peripheral blood. All receptors derive from a man aged 60 to 69 with acute or convalescent COVID-19.

V is TRBV3-1 (or the pseudogene TRBV3-2) and J is TRBJ2-2; 14 bases are a match to TRBD2. Germline lookup yields CDR1 LGHDT and CDR2 YNNKEL (reference sequence). V was clipped by 1 base and J by 9 bases; unmatched bases: 4. This CDR3 spans 16 amino acids. The DNA for the CDR3 is TGTGCCAGCAGCCAAGGACTAGCGGGAGGGCCCCGGGAGCTGTTTTTT. It is translated as CASSQGLAGGPRELFF.

This chain connects TRBV5-1 to TRBJ2-1; maybe TRBD2 (6 bases). The CDR3 runs 14 residues. The V end was cut by 2 bases, the J end by 5 bases, with 11 bases between. The germline V gene encodes CDR1 SGHRS and CDR2 YFSETQ. The CDR3 nucleotides read TGCGCCAGCAGCTTAAGCGGGCCTGACAATGAGCAGTTCTTC. This gives the protein CASSLSGPDNEQFF.

The chain couples TRBV19 to TRBJ2-5; TRBD1 matches at 7 bases. The CDR3 is 15 amino acids. V dropped 3 bases and J dropped 3; count of bases not matched to a gene: 7. Germline V CDR1 and CDR2: LNHDA, SQIVND (reference sequence). The CDR3 is CASSMDFDREETQYF. The CDR3 coding sequence is TGTGCCAGTAGTATGGATTTTGACAGGGAAGAGACCCAGTACTTC.

The chain employs TRBV24-1 and TRBJ1-1; 9 bases are a match to TRBD1. With 11 bases clipped from V and 4 bases from J, the junction kept 4 bases outside the gene matches. The CDR3 spans 12 residues. The V gene's germline CDR1 is KGHDR and CDR2 SFDVKD. CDR3: CAIGQGSTEAFF. CDR3 coding DNA: TGTGCCATAGGACAGGGGAGCACTGAAGCTTTCTTT.

This clone occurred a few times. This rearrangement joins TRBV9 to TRBJ2-7; possibly TRBD2 for D (7 bases). CDR3 length: 14 residues. Germline V gene sequence: CDR1 SGDLS, CDR2 YYNGEE. The germline V and J ends were trimmed by 4 bases and 4 bases, with 15 bases remaining between them. The CDR3 reads CASSPRGGFYEQYF. The CDR3 DNA reads as TGTGCCAGCAGCCCTAGGGGGGGGTTTTACGAGCAGTACTTC.

This clone was recorded a few times. This chain joins TRBV30 and TRBJ1-5, with D possibly being TRBD1 (5 bases). Germline CDR1 reads GTSNPN; CDR2 reads SVGIG (reference sequence). Trimming removed 0 bases at V and 0 bases at J, with 9 bases between. CDR3 length: 15 residues. CDR3 region: CAWSVGDYSNQPQHF. Written as DNA, the CDR3 is TGTGCCTGGAGTGTAGGGGACTATAGCAATCAGCCCCAGCATTTT.

The CDR3 region has the DNA TGTGCCAGCAGCGGACAGGGCGGACAGGGGGCAGGTGGCTACACCTTC. As protein: CASSGQGGQGAGGYTF. The rearrangement links TRBV9 to TRBJ1-2; 11 bases are shared with TRBD1. The ends lost 3 bases at V and 7 bases at J; junction bases unmatched: 11. The germline CDR1 and CDR2 sequences are SGDLS and YYNGEE. There are 16 residues in the CDR3.

The V call is TRBV20-1, the J call TRBJ2-1; a possible D gene is TRBD2 (6 bases). The CDR3 extends over 14 amino acids. The V and J ends lost 3 bases and 8 bases respectively, with 17 bases between them. Germline-derived CDR1 and CDR2 are DFQATT and SNEGSKA (reference sequence). This chain's CDR3 is CSASEVAEGDEQFF. The CDR3 coding sequence is TGCAGTGCTAGTGAGGTAGCGGAGGGCGATGAGCAGTTCTTC.

This clone appeared a single time. The chain is built from TRBV29-1 and TRBJ2-3, with 9 bases identical to TRBD1. Per the germline V gene, CDR1 is SQVTM and CDR2 is ANQGSEA. Trimming removed 7 bases from V and 4 bases from J; junction bases left unmatched: 3. The CDR3 totals 12 residues. CDR3 coding DNA: TGCAGCGCCGGACAGGGGTCAGATACGCAGTATTTT. This codes for CSAGQGSDTQYF.

The gene calls are TRBV5-1 and TRBJ1-1; 7 bases match TRBD1. Losses at the gene ends were 7 bases for V and 0 bases for J; bases not matched to a gene: 12. The germline CDR1 and CDR2 sequences are SGHRS and YFSETQ. The CDR3 is made up of 16 amino acids. In nucleotides, the CDR3 is TGCGCCAGCCAACCCCAGGGGGGTGCAATGAACACTGAAGCTTTCTTT. Protein product: CASQPQGGAMNTEAFF.

The chain links TRBV20-1 to TRBJ1-2, with a possible D match to TRBD1 (5 bases). Looked up from germline, CDR1 is DFQATT and CDR2 is SNEGSKA (reference sequence). The CDR3 consists of 12 residues. Trimming took off 3 bases at V and 6 bases at J, with 11 bases between the two ends. CDR3 sequence: CSASTPGDGYTF. Here the CDR3 DNA reads TGCAGTGCTAGTACCCCGGGGGATGGCTACACCTTC.

This sequence joins TRBV5-1 and TRBJ2-7, with D tentatively TRBD2 (5 bases). The CDR3 is made up of 13 amino acids. The V gene's germline CDR1 is SGHRS and CDR2 YFSETQ. V dropped 2 bases and J dropped 4 bases, with 10 bases sitting between them. CDR3 sequence (DNA): TGCGCCAGCAGCTTTGACTGGGAGTACGAGCAGTACGTC. It translates to CASSFDWEYEQYV.

This clone was recorded a few times. The chain couples TRBV6-5 to TRBJ1-3; the D is unclear. This CDR3 is 14 amino acids long. CDR1 and CDR2 from the germline V gene are MNHEY and SVGAGI. With 8 bases removed from V and 3 bases from J, the gap between germline ends came to 14 bases. The CDR3 reads CASVYPFGGNTIYF. The CDR3 nucleotides read TGTGCCAGCGTCTACCCCTTTGGTGGAAACACCATATATTTT.

The chain combines TRBV28 with TRBJ2-7, with a tentative D call TRBD1 (7 bases). The germline gives CDR1 MDHEN, CDR2 SYDVKM. The CDR3 extends over 14 amino acids. The V end was cut by 3 bases, the J end by 1 base, with 10 bases between. The DNA of the CDR3 is TGTGCCAGCAGTTTGTCAGGGGGGTCCTACGAGCAGTACGTC. Protein: CASSLSGGSYEQYV.

V gene TRBV28 combines with J gene TRBJ2-7; 7 nucleotides match TRBD1. V was clipped by 7 bases and J by 0 bases; unmatched bases: 18. This CDR3 is built from 18 residues. Germline CDR1 MDHEN, CDR2 SYDVKM. CDR3 sequence: CASNLPTGIRPSSYEQYV. CDR3 nucleotide sequence: TGTGCCAGCAACCTACCGACAGGGATAAGGCCGAGCTCCTACGAGCAGTACGTC.

The chain recombines TRBV28 with TRBJ1-4; 8 bases agree with TRBD1. After removal of 5 bases from V and 9 bases from J, the junction contained 8 bases not matched to a gene. Germline V gene data show CDR1 as MDHEN and CDR2 as SYDVKM. The CDR3 covers 14 residues. The CDR3 protein is CASSIRTGTKKLFF. The CDR3 nucleotides are TGTGCCAGCAGTATACGGACAGGGACCAAAAAACTGTTTTTT. Full variable domain (rest looked up from reference TRBV28 and TRBJ1-4): DVKVTQSSRYLVKRTGEKVFLECVQDMDHENMFWYRQDPGLGLRLIYFSYDVKMKEKGDIPEGYSVSREKKERFSLILESASTNQTSMYLCASSIRTGTKKLFFGSGTQLSVL.

The chain joins TRBV7-2 to TRBJ2-1; 7 nucleotides line up with TRBD2. CDR3 size: 16 residues. The V segment lost 5 bases and the J segment 0 bases; nucleotides outside the gene matches: 7. Germline CDR1 SGHTA, CDR2 FQGNSA. CDR3 DNA: TGTGCCAGCAGCGGGGATTTAGCGGGCTCCTACAATGAGCAGTTCTTC. As protein: CASSGDLAGSYNEQFF.

This rearrangement joins TRBV6-5 to TRBJ2-3; 13 nucleotides align to TRBD2. J was trimmed by 3 bases and V by 4 bases; bases with no gene match: 4. The CDR3 totals 16 residues. Looked up from germline, CDR1 is MNHEY and CDR2 is SVGAGI. CDR3 bases: TGTGCCAGCAGTTTGGGGACTAGCGGGATAACAGATACGCAGTATTTT. This sequence encodes CASSLGTSGITDTQYF.

V is TRBV28 and J is TRBJ2-3; 8 bases are a match to TRBD2. Germline V lookup: CDR1 MDHEN, CDR2 SYDVKM. Germline trimming cut 6 bases from V and 0 bases from J; bases unmatched to any gene: 2. The CDR3 extends over 14 amino acids. DNA for the CDR3: TGTGCCAGCAGAGCGGGAGTCAGCACAGATACGCAGTATTTT. It is translated as CASRAGVSTDTQYF.

This clone was found a few times. This chain joins TRBV29-1 and TRBJ1-1; D gene unclear. CDR1 is SQVTM and CDR2 is ANQGSEA in the germline V gene. Trimming left V 7 bases short and J 2 bases short, with 11 bases between. The CDR3 sequence is 12 residues long. CDR3 protein: CSAGGVNTEAFF. The DNA for the CDR3 is TGCAGCGCGGGCGGAGTAAACACTGAAGCTTTCTTT.